This T cell receptor (beta chain) was sequenced in a study of T cell repertoires in cytomegalovirus infection. Findings of the study overall: Dominating the ex vivo response were TCR beta clonotypes that were CMV-specific and HLA-C-restricted. Cumulative public TCR beta family frequency identified carriers of CMV plus the relevant HLA.

TCRdb ran MiXCR on the reads and lists one entry per CDR3 protein. Found here are under 200,000 distinct CDR3 sequences, roughly 20% of them singletons; the top ten hold more than 25%. CDR3 length: 14 amino acids. Trimming took 5 bases from V and 6 from J; bases not matched to a gene: 5. CDR1 is MNHEY, CDR2 SVGAGI, per germline. This clonotype was seen only a few times. The antigen is not known. The clonotype was recovered from a human donor in good health (CMV status not recorded). Some clones in this sample may be carry-over from other donors' samples. The specimen comprised CD8+ T cells from cultured PBMCs, sampled from culture after CMV antigen stimulation. The J gene is TRBJ1-4, the V gene TRBV6-5; TRBD1 matches at 8 bases. For the CDR3, the DNA is TGTGCCAGCAGTCCTCAGGGGGCCTATGAAAAACTGTTTTTT. This sequence encodes CASSPQGAYEKLFF.